This T cell receptor (beta chain) was recorded in a study of T-cell reconstitution after alpha-beta-depleted transplantation in children. Study-level findings and limits: Two months or so post-transplant, alpha-beta T cells reportedly derived from several hundred expanded graft clones. T cells produced anew were the main source of T-cell counts and diversity one year after transplant. Diversity of TCRbeta at day 60 was high in some patients, arising from surviving recipient T cells and thymic progenitors.

CDR3 size: 14 residues. Per the germline V gene, CDR1 is SEHNR and CDR2 is FQNEAQ (reference sequence). V shed 0 bases and J shed 0 bases, with 5 bases lying between them. For TCRbeta, the library was prepared with unique molecular identifiers. In TCRdb, the PCR reads were re-called with MiXCR into one record per CDR3 protein. Of approximately 130,000 distinct CDR3 sequences in the sample, about 9.5% were seen once. Turning to this clonotype: Its cognate antigen is unknown.

The input for sequencing was PBMCs, mostly from graft donor cells, taken 180 days after TCRalphabeta/CD19-depleted stem cell transplant. This receptor was identified in a girl under two years old who had a stem cell transplant for combined immunodeficiency, so the T cells may come from the graft donor. V and J are TRBV7-9 and TRBJ1-1; D unresolved. The CDR3 spells CASSLAPMNTEAFF. CDR3 nucleotide sequence: TGTGCCAGCAGCTTAGCGCCAATGAACACTGAAGCTTTCTTT.